This T cell receptor beta chain emerged from a study of control samples from healthy donors and cancer patients. Assay: immunoSEQ multiplex PCR; the TCRdb copy retains only in-frame clones and omits some. The table records approximately 27,000 clones, over 75% of them present only once. CDR1 is SGHVS and CDR2 is FNYEAQ in the germline V gene. This CDR3 is 16 amino acids long. J gave up 5 bases and V 1 base, and 8 bases lay outside the gene matches. Sequencing was performed on PBMCs. The origin of this receptor is a woman between 55 and 75 years old with head and neck cancer. The chain has TRBV7-6 and TRBJ2-1, with 7 bases aligning to TRBD2. The DNA of the CDR3 is TGTGCCAGCAGCTTAGTCGTGTCTAGCGGTCACAATGAGCAGTTCTTC. It is translated as CASSLVVSSGHNEQFF.